These T cell receptor beta chains were read from a single sample in a study of response to subunit inactivated influenza vaccine. TCRdb itself ran the RT-PCR reads through MiXCR, one entry per CDR3 protein. The sample gives roughly 500,000 distinct CDR3 sequences, approximately 15% of which show up once; 3% to 3.5% is in the top ten. Sequenced here: CD4+ T cells sorted from PBMCs, sampled roughly 24 months after vaccination. The source of these receptors is a man between 50 and 69 years old who received an inactivated influenza vaccine. Each CDR3 is given with its conserved first and last residue. Fields, in order: CDR3 DNA, CDR3 protein, V gene, clone size, D gene, J gene. A D gene is named only where the DNA matches it firmly. Expanded clones get a size class; other rows say once, few or many, or leave the size out.

cdr3_nt: TGCAGTGCTAGAGCGGGGACAGGGGGCAGTGGCGCTGAAGCTTTCTTT
cdr3_aa: CSARAGTGGSGAEAFF
v_call: TRBV20-1
clone_size: few
d_call: TRBD1
j_call: TRBJ1-1

cdr3_nt: TGCAGTGCTAGACCGGGACACGCGCGCTATGGCTACACCTTC
cdr3_aa: CSARPGHARYGYTF
v_call: TRBV20-1
clone_size: few
d_call: .
j_call: TRBJ1-2

cdr3_nt: TGTGCCAGCAGCCAAGTCGGTCTCCAAGTTTACGAGCAGTACTTC
cdr3_aa: CASSQVGLQVYEQYF
v_call: TRBV21-1
clone_size: once
d_call: .
j_call: TRBJ2-7

cdr3_nt: TGTGCCACAGAGGATCCGGGACAGTCATTAACCGGGGAGCTGTTTTTT
cdr3_aa: CATEDPGQSLTGELFF
v_call: TRBV15
clone_size: many
d_call: TRBD1
j_call: TRBJ2-2

cdr3_nt: TGTGCCAGCAGCTTAGTGGACGGGGGGACCCAGTACTTC
cdr3_aa: CASSLVDGGTQYF
v_call: TRBV7-9
clone_size: .
d_call: .
j_call: TRBJ2-5

cdr3_nt: .
cdr3_aa: CASSAGSSTNEKLFFF
v_call: TRBV6-1
clone_size: .
d_call: .
j_call: TRBJ1-4

cdr3_nt: TGTGCCAGCAGTCACCCTTTACAAGAGACCCAGTACTTC
cdr3_aa: CASSHPLQETQYF
v_call: TRBV12-3/TRBV12-4
clone_size: few
d_call: .
j_call: TRBJ2-5

cdr3_nt: TGTGCCAGCAGTCCAGGGAACTCTGGGGCCAACGTCCTGACTTTC
cdr3_aa: CASSPGNSGANVLTF
v_call: TRBV12-3/TRBV12-4
clone_size: .
d_call: .
j_call: TRBJ2-6

cdr3_nt: TGCGCCACAGGGGGGGGTTATCAGCCCCAGCATTTT
cdr3_aa: CATGGGYQPQHF
v_call: TRBV10-2
clone_size: many
d_call: TRBD1
j_call: TRBJ1-5

cdr3_nt: TGTGCCAGCAGCCCACCCAGCCCAGATACGCAGTATTTT
cdr3_aa: CASSPPSPDTQYF
v_call: TRBV6-2/TRBV6-3
clone_size: many
d_call: .
j_call: TRBJ2-3

cdr3_nt: TGCAGCGTCTCCGCGGAGGAGCGGAGCACAGATACGCAGTATTTT
cdr3_aa: CSVSAEERSTDTQYF
v_call: TRBV29-1
clone_size: many
d_call: .
j_call: TRBJ2-3

cdr3_nt: TGTGCCAGCAGCGAAGGGGATTCACCCCTCCACTTT
cdr3_aa: CASSEGDSPLHF
v_call: TRBV7-6
clone_size: few
d_call: .
j_call: TRBJ1-6

cdr3_nt: TGCGCCAGCAGCCAACCGCGGCAGGGGGCCACGAACACTGAAGCTTTCTTT
cdr3_aa: CASSQPRQGATNTEAFF
v_call: TRBV4-1
clone_size: .
d_call: TRBD1
j_call: TRBJ1-1

cdr3_nt: TGTGCCAGCAGTTCTCGACAGGTTTTTGGGGCCAACGTCCTGACTTTC
cdr3_aa: CASSSRQVFGANVLTF
v_call: TRBV12-3/TRBV12-4
clone_size: many
d_call: .
j_call: TRBJ2-6

cdr3_nt: TGTGCCAGCAGCCAAGACGGGGCAGGCCCAGGCTACTACACCTTC
cdr3_aa: CASSQDGAGPGYYTF
v_call: TRBV3-1
clone_size: .
d_call: .
j_call: TRBJ1-2

cdr3_nt: TGTGCCACCAGCAGAGAAACCGGGGAGCTGTTTTTT
cdr3_aa: CATSRETGELFF
v_call: TRBV15
clone_size: .
d_call: .
j_call: TRBJ2-2

cdr3_nt: TGCAGTGCTAGAAACCCCGGAGTAGGTGGGACTGAAGCTTTCTTT
cdr3_aa: CSARNPGVGGTEAFF
v_call: TRBV20-1
clone_size: .
d_call: .
j_call: TRBJ1-1

cdr3_nt: TGTGCCAGCAGCCAAGGGCAGCTAGGAGGCGAGCAGTACTTC
cdr3_aa: CASSQGQLGGEQYF
v_call: TRBV3-1
clone_size: few
d_call: .
j_call: TRBJ2-7

cdr3_nt: TGTGCCATCGAAGCCAACAATGAGCAGTTCTTC
cdr3_aa: CAIEANNEQFF
v_call: TRBV10-3
clone_size: few
d_call: .
j_call: TRBJ2-1

cdr3_nt: TGTGCCAGCAGCGTAGCTGGGGCGAGGAACACCGGGGAGCTGTTTTTT
cdr3_aa: CASSVAGARNTGELFF
v_call: TRBV9
clone_size: few
d_call: .
j_call: TRBJ2-2

cdr3_nt: TGCAGTGCTAGGTTACTCGGGCCGGATACGCAGTATTTT
cdr3_aa: CSARLLGPDTQYF
v_call: TRBV20-1
clone_size: many
d_call: .
j_call: TRBJ2-3

cdr3_nt: TGTGCCAGCAGTTACCGGCGCTATGGCTACACCTTC
cdr3_aa: CASSYRRYGYTF
v_call: TRBV6-2/TRBV6-3
clone_size: .
d_call: .
j_call: TRBJ1-2

cdr3_nt: TGCGCCAGCAGCTTGGTCCCCGACGGGGAAAAACTGTTTTTT
cdr3_aa: CASSLVPDGEKLFF
v_call: TRBV5-1
clone_size: many
d_call: .
j_call: TRBJ1-4

cdr3_nt: TGTGCCAGCAGCCAACAAGGCGAGCAGTACTTC
cdr3_aa: CASSQQGEQYF
v_call: TRBV3-1
clone_size: .
d_call: .
j_call: TRBJ2-7

cdr3_nt: TGCAGCTCGGACACTTCGAACACCGGGGAGCTGTTTTTT
cdr3_aa: CSSDTSNTGELFF
v_call: TRBV29-1
clone_size: .
d_call: .
j_call: TRBJ2-2

cdr3_nt: TGTGCCAGCAGCTTTGGACAGGGGGCCTCTAATGAAAAACTGTTTTTT
cdr3_aa: CASSFGQGASNEKLFF
v_call: TRBV5-6
clone_size: .
d_call: TRBD1
j_call: TRBJ1-4

cdr3_nt: TGCGCCAGCAGTAAGACAGGGTCGAACACCGGGGAGCTGTTTTTT
cdr3_aa: CASSKTGSNTGELFF
v_call: TRBV10-1
clone_size: .
d_call: TRBD1
j_call: TRBJ2-2

cdr3_nt: TGCGCCAGCAGCCAAACCCCGGGACTAGATCAGCCCCAGCATTTT
cdr3_aa: CASSQTPGLDQPQHF
v_call: TRBV4-3
clone_size: few
d_call: .
j_call: TRBJ1-5

cdr3_nt: TGTGCCACCAGTTACGGGTGGGAAGACCAAGAGACCCAGTACTTC
cdr3_aa: CATSYGWEDQETQYF
v_call: TRBV24-1
clone_size: .
d_call: .
j_call: TRBJ2-5

cdr3_nt: TGTGCCAGCAGCTTAGTCGTGGCTTCCAACAATGAGCAGTTCTTC
cdr3_aa: CASSLVVASNNEQFF
v_call: TRBV7-9
clone_size: .
d_call: .
j_call: TRBJ2-1

cdr3_nt: TGCAGTGTTCGGGGTTTGAGTGAAAAACTGTTTTTT
cdr3_aa: CSVRGLSEKLFF
v_call: TRBV20-1
clone_size: .
d_call: .
j_call: TRBJ1-4

cdr3_nt: TGTGCCATCGGGACTAGCGGTGCAGATACGCAGTATTTT
cdr3_aa: CAIGTSGADTQYF
v_call: TRBV12-3/TRBV12-4
clone_size: .
d_call: TRBD2
j_call: TRBJ2-3

cdr3_nt: TGTGCCAGCAGCCAAGGCGAGGCTAGCGCGCCAGGTACGCAGTATTTT
cdr3_aa: CASSQGEASAPGTQYF
v_call: TRBV4-2
clone_size: .
d_call: .
j_call: TRBJ2-3

cdr3_nt: TGCGCCAGCAGTGAGAGACCGAGCAATGAGCAGTTCTTC
cdr3_aa: CASSERPSNEQFF
v_call: TRBV10-1
clone_size: few
d_call: .
j_call: TRBJ2-1

cdr3_nt: TGTGCCAGCAGCTTAGTCCGGACTACTAGCTCCTACGAGCAGTACTTC
cdr3_aa: CASSLVRTTSSYEQYF
v_call: TRBV7-2
clone_size: many
d_call: .
j_call: TRBJ2-7

cdr3_nt: TGCACCGGGACTAGCGGGAGTTACGGCACAGATACGCAGTATTTT
cdr3_aa: CTGTSGSYGTDTQYF
v_call: TRBV29-1
clone_size: few
d_call: TRBD2
j_call: TRBJ2-3

cdr3_nt: TGTGCCATCAGTGACGGACAGCCTAGGGATACGCAGTATTTT
cdr3_aa: CAISDGQPRDTQYF
v_call: TRBV10-3
clone_size: many
d_call: .
j_call: TRBJ2-3

cdr3_nt: TGTGCCAGCTCACTAGGACAGGGGTCCGTTAATTCACCCCTCCACTTT
cdr3_aa: CASSLGQGSVNSPLHF
v_call: TRBV18
clone_size: .
d_call: TRBD1
j_call: TRBJ1-6

cdr3_nt: TGTGCCAGCAGCTCAGGTAGCGGAGTACCGCGGGATGAGCAGTTCTTC
cdr3_aa: CASSSGSGVPRDEQFF
v_call: TRBV11-2
clone_size: .
d_call: .
j_call: TRBJ2-1

cdr3_nt: TGCAGCGTTGGGGGGGCGAACTATGGCTACACCTTC
cdr3_aa: CSVGGANYGYTF
v_call: TRBV29-1
clone_size: few
d_call: .
j_call: TRBJ1-2

cdr3_nt: TGCGCCAGCAGCGGTACCCGGCCGTTGGATGAGCAGTTCTTC
cdr3_aa: CASSGTRPLDEQFF
v_call: TRBV5-1
clone_size: few
d_call: .
j_call: TRBJ2-1

cdr3_nt: TGCAGTGTCTTTCTAGGCACCTCCTACGAGCAGTACTTC
cdr3_aa: CSVFLGTSYEQYF
v_call: TRBV20-1
clone_size: .
d_call: .
j_call: TRBJ2-7

cdr3_nt: TGCAGTGCTAGACGAGCGGGCGATTTCTACAATGAGCAGTTCTTC
cdr3_aa: CSARRAGDFYNEQFF
v_call: TRBV20-1
clone_size: few
d_call: .
j_call: TRBJ2-1

cdr3_nt: TGTGCCAGCAGTTTAGGCGGACGCTACGAGCAGTACTTC
cdr3_aa: CASSLGGRYEQYF
v_call: TRBV12-3/TRBV12-4
clone_size: many
d_call: .
j_call: TRBJ2-7

cdr3_nt: TGTGCCAGCAGTGAAGGGGACAGGAAAGCTTTCTTT
cdr3_aa: CASSEGDRKAFF
v_call: TRBV25-1
clone_size: few
d_call: TRBD1
j_call: TRBJ1-1

cdr3_nt: TGCAGCGTTGCGGCAGGCCGGTATGGCTACACCTTC
cdr3_aa: CSVAAGRYGYTF
v_call: TRBV29-1
clone_size: .
d_call: .
j_call: TRBJ1-2

cdr3_nt: TGTGCCAGCAGTCTAATGGGGTTCACAGATACGCAGTATTTT
cdr3_aa: CASSLMGFTDTQYF
v_call: TRBV6-1
clone_size: few
d_call: .
j_call: TRBJ2-3